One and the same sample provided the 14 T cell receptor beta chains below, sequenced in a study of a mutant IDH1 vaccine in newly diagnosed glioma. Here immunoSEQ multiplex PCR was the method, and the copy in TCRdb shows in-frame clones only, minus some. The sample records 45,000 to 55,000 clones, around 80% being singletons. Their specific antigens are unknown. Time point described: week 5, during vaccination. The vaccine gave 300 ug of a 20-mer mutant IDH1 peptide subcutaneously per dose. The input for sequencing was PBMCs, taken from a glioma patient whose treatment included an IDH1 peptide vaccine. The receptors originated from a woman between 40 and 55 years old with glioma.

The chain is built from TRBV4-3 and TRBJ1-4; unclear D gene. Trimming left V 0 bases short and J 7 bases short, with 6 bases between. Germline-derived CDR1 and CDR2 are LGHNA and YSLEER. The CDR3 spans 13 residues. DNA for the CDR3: TGCGCCAGCAGCCAAGATAGAGGTGAAAAACTGTTTTTT. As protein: CASSQDRGEKLFF.

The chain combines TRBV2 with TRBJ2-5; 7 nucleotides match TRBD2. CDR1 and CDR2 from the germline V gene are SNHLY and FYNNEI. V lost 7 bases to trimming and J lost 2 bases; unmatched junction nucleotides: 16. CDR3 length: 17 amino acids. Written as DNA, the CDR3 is TGTGCCAGCACCCGGTTACCGGGGCTAGCGGCTCAAGAGACCCAGTACTTC. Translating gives CASTRLPGLAAQETQYF.

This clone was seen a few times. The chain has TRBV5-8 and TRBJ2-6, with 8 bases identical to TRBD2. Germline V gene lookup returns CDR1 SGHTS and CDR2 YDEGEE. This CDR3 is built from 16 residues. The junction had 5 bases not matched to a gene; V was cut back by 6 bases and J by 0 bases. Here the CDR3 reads CASTRGGFSGANVLTF. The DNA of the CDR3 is TGTGCCAGCACCCGGGGGGGGTTCTCTGGGGCCAACGTCCTGACTTTC.

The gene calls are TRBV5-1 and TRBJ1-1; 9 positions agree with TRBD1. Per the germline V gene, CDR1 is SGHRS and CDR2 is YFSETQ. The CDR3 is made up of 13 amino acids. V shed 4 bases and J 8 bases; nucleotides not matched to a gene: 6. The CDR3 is CASSAQTGGEAFF. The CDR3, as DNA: TGCGCCAGCAGCGCGCAGACAGGGGGGGAAGCTTTCTTT.

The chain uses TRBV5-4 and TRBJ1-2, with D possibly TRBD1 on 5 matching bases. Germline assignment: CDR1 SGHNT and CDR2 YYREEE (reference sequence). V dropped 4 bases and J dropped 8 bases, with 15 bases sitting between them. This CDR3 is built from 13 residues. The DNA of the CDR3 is TGTGCCAGCAGCCTTCAGGGTTTAAGCGGCTACACCTTC. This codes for CASSLQGLSGYTF.

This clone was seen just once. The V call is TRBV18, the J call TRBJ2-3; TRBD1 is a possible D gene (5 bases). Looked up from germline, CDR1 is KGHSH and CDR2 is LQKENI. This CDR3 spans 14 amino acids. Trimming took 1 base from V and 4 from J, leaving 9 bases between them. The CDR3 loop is CASSPRGDADTQYF. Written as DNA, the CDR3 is TGTGCCAGCTCACCACGGGGCGACGCAGATACGCAGTATTTT.

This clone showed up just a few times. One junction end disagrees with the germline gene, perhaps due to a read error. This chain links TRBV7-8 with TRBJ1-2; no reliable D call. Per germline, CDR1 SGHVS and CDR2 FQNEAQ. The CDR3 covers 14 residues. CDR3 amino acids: CASSLDISVGGYHF. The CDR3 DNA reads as TGTGCCAGCAGCTTAGATATTTCGGTGGGCGGGTATCACTTC.

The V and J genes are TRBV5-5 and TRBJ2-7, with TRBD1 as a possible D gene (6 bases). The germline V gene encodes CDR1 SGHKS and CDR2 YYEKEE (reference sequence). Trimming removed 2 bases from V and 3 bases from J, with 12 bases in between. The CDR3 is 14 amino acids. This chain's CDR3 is CASSFLARGYEQYF. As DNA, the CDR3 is TGTGCCAGCAGCTTTTTGGCCAGGGGCTACGAGCAGTACTTC.

CDR3 in DNA: TGTGCCAGCTCACCTAGGGGGATGAGGCAGCCCCAGCATTTT. Its protein product is CASSPRGMRQPQHF. This rearrangement joins TRBV18 to TRBJ1-5, with D perhaps matching TRBD1 (6 bases). V lost 3 bases to trimming and J lost 7 bases, with 13 bases between them. This CDR3 is built from 14 residues. Germline V gene sequence: CDR1 KGHSH, CDR2 LQKENI.

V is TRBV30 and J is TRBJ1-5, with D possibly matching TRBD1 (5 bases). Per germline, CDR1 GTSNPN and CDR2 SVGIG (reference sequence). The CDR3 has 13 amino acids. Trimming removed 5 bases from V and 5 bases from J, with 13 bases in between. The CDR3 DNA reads TGTGCCTGGTCCCCAGGGTTGGATCAGCCCCAGCATTTT. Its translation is CAWSPGLDQPQHF.

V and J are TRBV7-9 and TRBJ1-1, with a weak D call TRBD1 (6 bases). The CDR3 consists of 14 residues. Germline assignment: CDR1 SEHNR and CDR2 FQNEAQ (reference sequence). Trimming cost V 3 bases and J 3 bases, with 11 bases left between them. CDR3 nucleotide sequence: TGTGCCAGCAGCTTCCCCGGACAGTACACTGAAGCTTTCTTT. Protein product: CASSFPGQYTEAFF. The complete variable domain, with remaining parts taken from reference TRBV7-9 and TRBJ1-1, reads DTGVSQNPRHKITKRGQNVTFRCDPISEHNRLYWYRQTLGQGPEFLTYFQNEAQLEKSRLLSDRFSAERPKGSFSTLEIQRTEQGDSAMYLCASSFPGQYTEAFFGQGTRLTVV.

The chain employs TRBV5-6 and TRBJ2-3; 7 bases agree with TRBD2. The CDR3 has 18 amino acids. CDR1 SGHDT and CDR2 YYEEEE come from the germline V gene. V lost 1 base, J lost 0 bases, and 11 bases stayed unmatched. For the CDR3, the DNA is TGTGCCAGCAGCTTGTCCAGCGGGGCTATAACTAGCACAGATACGCAGTATTTT. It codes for CASSLSSGAITSTDTQYF.

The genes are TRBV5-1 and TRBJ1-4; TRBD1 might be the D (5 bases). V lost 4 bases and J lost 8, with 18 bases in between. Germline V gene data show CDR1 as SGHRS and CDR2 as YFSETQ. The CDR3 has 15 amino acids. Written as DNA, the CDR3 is TGCGCCAGCAGCGCTGGACCCACCAGGGACGAAAAACTGTTTTTT. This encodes CASSAGPTRDEKLFF.

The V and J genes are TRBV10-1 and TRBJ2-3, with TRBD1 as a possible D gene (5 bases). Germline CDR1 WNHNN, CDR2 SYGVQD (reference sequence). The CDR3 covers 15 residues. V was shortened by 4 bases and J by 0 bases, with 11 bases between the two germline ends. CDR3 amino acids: CASSALGASTDTQYF. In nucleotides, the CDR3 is TGCGCCAGCAGTGCGTTAGGGGCCAGCACAGATACGCAGTATTTT.